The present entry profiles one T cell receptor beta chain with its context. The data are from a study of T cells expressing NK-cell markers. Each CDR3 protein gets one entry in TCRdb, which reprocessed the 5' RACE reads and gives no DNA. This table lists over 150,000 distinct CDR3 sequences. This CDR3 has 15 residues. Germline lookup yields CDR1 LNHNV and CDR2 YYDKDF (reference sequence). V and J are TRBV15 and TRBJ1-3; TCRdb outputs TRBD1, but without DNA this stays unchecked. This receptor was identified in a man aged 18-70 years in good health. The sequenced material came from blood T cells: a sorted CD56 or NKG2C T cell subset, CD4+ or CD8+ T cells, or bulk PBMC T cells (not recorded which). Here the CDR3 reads CATSPGTDSGNTIYF.